The clone carrying this T cell receptor beta chain has more than one count but fewer than ten. Its antigen is still unknown. This sample was included in a study of blood T cells in healthy people across ages. Study as a whole: Capture via template switching afforded approximately one barcoded beta molecule per two T cells.

The V and J ends lost 6 bases and 6 bases respectively, with 8 bases between them. CDR1 and CDR2 from the germline V gene are LGHDT and YNNKEL (reference sequence). The CDR3 is made up of 12 amino acids. PCR was performed a second time for roughly 6 to 12 cycles using a sample-barcoded 5' primer and a J-beta primer mix. MiXCR was run by TCRdb on the 5' RACE reads, yielding one entry per CDR3 protein. The sample holds 800,000 to 1,000,000 distinct CDR3 sequences, under 50% seen once. General observations from the study: There were more naive CD4+ cells and higher diversity in long-lived donors than in aged donors. Across samples, TCR beta diversity tracked strongly with naive T cell percentage.

This clonotype originated in a man aged 30 to 39 in good health. The rearrangement links TRBV3-1 to TRBJ2-2; D remains ambiguous. The sequenced material came from blood. CDR3 in amino acids: CASRDGPGELFF. The CDR3 DNA reads TGTGCCAGCAGGGACGGGCCCGGGGAGCTGTTTTTT.